Presented here are 8 T cell receptor beta chains from one specimen sequenced in a study of blood T cell repertoires in COVID-19. TCRdb's table, derived via immunoSEQ multiplex PCR, lists solely in-frame clones and lacks some. The sample lists about 420,000 clones; about 87% were seen once. The sequenced sample consisted of peripheral blood. The origin of the receptors is a man younger than 30 with COVID-19, enrolled during active disease.

The chain has TRBV5-1 and TRBJ1-6; no definite D call. The germline gives CDR1 SGHRS, CDR2 YFSETQ. V shed 0 bases and J shed 9 bases, with 13 bases lying between them. The CDR3 sequence is 15 residues long. The CDR3 spells CASSLAYTSGSPLHF. CDR3 in DNA: TGCGCCAGCAGCTTGGCTTACACCTCAGGTTCACCCCTCCACTTT.

CDR3: CASSLGEEQYF. The CDR3 DNA follows: TGTGCCAGCAGCCTAGGGGAAGAGCAGTACTTC. The chain couples TRBV14 to TRBJ2-7, with D possibly matching TRBD1 (5 bases). Trimming stripped 4 bases from V and 7 bases from J, with 8 bases between. The CDR3 runs to 11 residues. Germline V gives CDR1 SGHDN, CDR2 FVKESK.

Here the CDR3 reads CASSESRGGTYNEQFF. The CDR3 nucleotides read TGTGCCAGCAGTGAATCCAGGGGAGGGACCTACAATGAGCAGTTCTTC. The chain combines TRBV2 with TRBJ2-1, with TRBD2 as a possible D gene (7 bases). This CDR3 is 16 amino acids long. V was trimmed by 2 bases and J by 2 bases, leaving 13 bases between them. The germline CDR1 and CDR2 sequences are SNHLY and FYNNEI.

The CDR3 sequence is CASSYGDYGNTIYF. CDR3 coding DNA: TGCGCCAGCAGCTATGGGGACTATGGAAACACCATATATTTT. This rearrangement joins TRBV5-1 to TRBJ1-3, with a possible D match to TRBD1 (5 bases). The V end was cut by 3 bases, the J end by 3 bases, with 10 bases between. Germline V gene lookup returns CDR1 SGHRS and CDR2 YFSETQ. This CDR3 is built from 14 residues.

The chain employs TRBV20-1 and TRBJ2-1, with unresolved D. The CDR3 runs 12 residues. Germline-derived CDR1 and CDR2 are DFQATT and SNEGSKA (reference sequence). Between the trimmed V and J ends, which lost 3 bases and 6 bases, there was a span of 9 bases. CDR3 protein: CSASTEINEQFF. In DNA form, the CDR3 reads TGCAGTGCTAGTACAGAAATCAATGAGCAGTTCTTC.

The chain links TRBV19 to TRBJ2-7; D gene uncertain. This CDR3 is 14 amino acids long. V was trimmed by 3 bases and J by 3 bases, leaving 12 bases between them. Germline values: CDR1 LNHDA, CDR2 SQIVND (reference sequence). As DNA, the CDR3 is TGTGCCAGTAGTATTTCCGTCCGGAGCTACGAGCAGTACTTC. This codes for CASSISVRSYEQYF.

This chain connects TRBV5-8 to TRBJ2-3; tentative D call: TRBD1 (5 bases). CDR3 length: 13 amino acids. The germline gives CDR1 SGHTS, CDR2 YDEGEE. With 7 bases removed from V and 6 bases from J, the gap between germline ends came to 15 bases. In nucleotides, the CDR3 is TGTGCCAGCCTCGAAGGGGTGGACGATACGCAGTATTTT. It is translated as CASLEGVDDTQYF.

The rearrangement uses TRBV11-3 and TRBJ2-5, with D maybe TRBD1 (5 bases). The CDR3 is 13 residues long. Looked up from germline, CDR1 is SGHNT and CDR2 is YENEEA. Trimming removed 6 bases at V and 0 bases at J, with 8 bases between. This CDR3 is CASRIRDQETQYF. Written as DNA, the CDR3 is TGTGCCAGCAGGATCAGGGACCAAGAGACCCAGTACTTC.